The T cell receptor beta chain described here comes from a study of T cell responses to AZD1222 COVID-19 vaccine. Study-wide points: The donor group comprised mostly white British people and more females; the analysis possibly underestimated clonal diversity.

Clones were read by immunoSEQ multiplex PCR, and TCRdb kept only the in-frame ones, dropping some. This sample has 25,000 to 35,000 clones, with around 80% found just once. With respect to this clone: Its antigen remains unidentified.

The trim removed 5 bases at V and 6 bases at J, leaving 12 bases unmatched. CDR1 and CDR2 (germline): MDHEN, SYDVKM. This CDR3 has 18 residues. This specimen was peripheral blood, taken on day 0 of AZD1222 vaccination. This receptor was taken from an adult in good health. This rearrangement joins TRBV28 to TRBJ2-1; 14 nucleotides line up with TRBD2. DNA for the CDR3: TGTGCCAGCAGTCCCCCGGGACTAGCGGGAGTCAAAGGCAATGAGCAGTTCTTC. Translated, it gives CASSPPGLAGVKGNEQFF.